The 17 T cell receptor beta chains below all came from one sample that was sequenced in a study of shared T cell receptors in the human thymus. Using immunoSEQ multiplex PCR, the repertoire was profiled, and TCRdb retains in-frame clones only, with some absent. The sample includes hundreds of thousands of clones, about 89% of them seen just once. These records were also assigned to another study, of human thymus T cells.

The specimen sequenced was thymocytes. The receptors here all came from a boy in the first two years of life with a congenital heart defect.

This clone has a single count. The rearrangement links TRBV5-6 to TRBJ2-3; D possibly corresponds to TRBD2 (6 bases). V was cut by 2 bases and J by 4 bases, with 26 bases left in between. This CDR3 is built from 19 residues. Germline V lookup: CDR1 SGHDT, CDR2 YYEEEE. CDR3 sequence reads: CASSFSACPGTPGADTQYF. CDR3 nucleotide sequence: TGTGCCAGCAGCTTTTCCGCCTGTCCGGGGACGCCGGGAGCAGATACGCAGTATTTT.

V usage is TRBV29-1 and J usage is TRBJ2-1; 8 bases agree with TRBD2. This CDR3 is 14 amino acids long. The J segment lost 0 bases and the V segment lost 4 bases, leaving 2 bases of the junction unmatched. In germline, CDR1 is SQVTM, CDR2 ANQGSEA. Here the CDR3 DNA reads TGCAGCGTTGCGGGGACTAGCTCCTACAATGAGCAGTTCTTC. This sequence encodes CSVAGTSSYNEQFF.

The J gene is TRBJ2-2, the V gene TRBV4-3; a weak D match, TRBD2 (5 bases). Germline V CDR1 and CDR2: LGHNA, YSLEER. The V and J ends lost 1 base and 3 bases respectively, with 12 bases between them. The CDR3 totals 16 residues. CDR3 sequence: CASSQVWQRDTGELFF. The DNA of the CDR3 is TGCGCCAGCAGCCAAGTTTGGCAGAGGGACACCGGGGAGCTGTTTTTT.

This rearrangement joins TRBV7-3 to TRBJ2-1; 11 bases map to TRBD2. Trimming removed 3 bases from V and 6 bases from J; junction bases left unmatched: 4. Per the germline V gene, CDR1 is SGHTA and CDR2 is FQGTGA. This CDR3 has 15 amino acids. CDR3 in DNA: TGTGCCAGCAGCTTCTTACTAGCGGGGGTCAATGAGCAGTTCTTC. This encodes CASSFLLAGVNEQFF. The whole variable domain, remainder taken from reference TRBV7-3 and TRBJ2-1, is GAGVSQTPSNKVTEKGKYVELRCDPISGHTALYWYRQSLGQGPEFLIYFQGTGAADDSGLPNDRFFAVRPEGSVSTLKIQRTERGDSAVYLCASSFLLAGVNEQFFGPGTRLTVL.

This clone was recorded only once. CDR3: CASSSPGGWAGSQETQYF. The CDR3 nucleotides are TGTGCCAGCAGCTCCCCAGGGGGTTGGGCGGGAAGCCAAGAGACCCAGTACTTC. The rearrangement links TRBV7-2 to TRBJ2-5, with D possibly matching TRBD1 (7 bases). V was pared by 4 bases and J by 1 base, with 22 bases between. CDR1 and CDR2 from the germline V gene are SGHTA and FQGNSA. The CDR3 has 18 amino acids. Complete variable domain (other parts from reference TRBV7-2 and TRBJ2-5): GAGVSQSPSNKVTEKGKDVELRCDPISGHTALYWYRQSLGQGLEFLIYFQGNSAPDKSGLPSDRFSAERTGGSVSTLTIQRTQQEDSAVYLCASSSPGGWAGSQETQYFGPGTRLLVL.

The table lists this clone with a count of one. The gene calls are TRBV25-1 and TRBJ2-7; weak D call: TRBD1 (6 bases). Germline lookup yields CDR1 MGHDK and CDR2 SYGVNS. The CDR3 consists of 15 residues. The V end was cut by 3 bases, the J end by 3 bases, with 15 bases between. CDR3 protein: CASSDSRDTLYEQYF. As DNA, the CDR3 is TGTGCCAGCAGTGACTCCCGGGACACCCTCTACGAGCAGTACTTC.

The table lists this clone with a count of one. This chain uses TRBV7-2 with TRBJ2-5; D is perhaps TRBD1 (5 bases). Trimming cost V 6 bases and J 3 bases, with 17 bases left between them. The CDR3 loop spans 15 amino acids. CDR1 SGHTA and CDR2 FQGNSA come from the germline V gene. The CDR3 loop is CASSEGPGCEETQYF. The CDR3 bases are TGTGCCAGCAGTGAAGGGCCAGGGTGCGAAGAGACCCAGTACTTC. Looking up the rest from reference TRBV7-2 and TRBJ2-5 gives the full variable domain: GAGVSQSPSNKVTEKGKDVELRCDPISGHTALYWYRQSLGQGLEFLIYFQGNSAPDKSGLPSDRFSAERTGGSVSTLTIQRTQQEDSAVYLCASSEGPGCEETQYFGPGTRLLVL.

This sequence joins TRBV5-4 and TRBJ1-2, with D hard to call. The germline V gene has CDR1 SGHNT and CDR2 YYREEE (reference sequence). The CDR3 covers 17 residues. V was trimmed by 4 bases and J by 4 bases, leaving 23 bases between them. The DNA of the CDR3 is TGTGCCAGCAGCCAGGACGGTCGGGGTTCGAGGCTCTATGGCTACACCTTC. It specifies CASSQDGRGSRLYGYTF.

The rearrangement uses TRBV2 and TRBJ2-6; 8 nucleotides match TRBD1. The V and J ends lost 4 bases and 1 base, in that order; junction bases with no gene match: 6. The germline V gene encodes CDR1 SNHLY and CDR2 FYNNEI. The CDR3 is 17 amino acids. The CDR3: CASSGRTGRSGANVLTF. CDR3 sequence (DNA): TGTGCCAGCAGTGGACGGACAGGGAGGTCTGGGGCCAACGTCCTGACTTTC.

The chain links TRBV7-2 to TRBJ1-2; a possible D gene is TRBD1 (6 bases). The germline gives CDR1 SGHTA, CDR2 FQGNSA. The CDR3 has 15 amino acids. Between the trimmed V and J ends, which lost 0 bases and 8 bases, there was a span of 16 bases. CDR3 in DNA: TGTGCCAGCAGCTTAGCGGGTAGGGCAGGGGAAGGCTACACCTTC. It yields the protein CASSLAGRAGEGYTF.

As regards this clone: Other DNA sequences in the sample encode the same CDR3. This chain joins TRBV7-8 and TRBJ1-6; D is possibly TRBD1 (6 bases). The V end was cut by 3 bases, the J end by 6 bases, with 18 bases between. CDR1 and CDR2 (germline): SGHVS, FQNEAQ. The length of the CDR3 is 17 residues. The chain's CDR3 is CASSFIAGTGTNSPLHF. The CDR3 DNA follows: TGTGCCAGCAGCTTTATAGCTGGAACAGGGACTAATTCACCCCTCCACTTT.

The genes are TRBV28 and TRBJ2-7; no clear D gene. Germline-derived CDR1 and CDR2 are MDHEN and SYDVKM. The V end was cut by 6 bases, the J end by 0 bases, with 18 bases between. This CDR3 has 16 residues. The CDR3 region is CASSSASGPPSYEQYF. The CDR3 DNA sequence: TGTGCCAGCAGCTCCGCCTCGGGTCCCCCCTCCTACGAGCAGTACTTC.

The rearrangement uses TRBV28 and TRBJ1-4; possible D gene TRBD1, 6 bases. Germline V CDR1 and CDR2: MDHEN, SYDVKM. CDR3 size: 12 residues. V lost 5 bases, J lost 7 bases, and 8 bases lay in between. Here the CDR3 DNA reads TGTGCCAGCAGTAAGACAGGTGAAAAACTGTTTTTT. It is translated as CASSKTGEKLFF.

The chain combines TRBV4-3 with TRBJ1-1; D gene uncertain. CDR3 length: 17 residues. V was cut by 4 bases and J by 1 base, with 19 bases left in between. Germline CDR1 is LGHNA and CDR2 is YSLEER. CDR3 DNA sequence: TGCGCCAGCAGCCGACTCACCCCGAGGGCCGAGAACACTGAAGCTTTCTTT. It translates to CASSRLTPRAENTEAFF.

The V and J genes are TRBV5-1 and TRBJ2-7; D is possibly TRBD1 (6 bases). CDR1 is SGHRS and CDR2 is YFSETQ in the germline V gene. Trimming took 4 bases from V and 2 from J, leaving 16 bases between them. The CDR3 is 15 amino acids. CDR3 in DNA: TGCGCCAGCAGCACTCCCGGGACATTTACCTACGAGCAGTACTTC. Amino acid sequence: CASSTPGTFTYEQYF.

This clone was recorded once. V gene TRBV30 combines with J gene TRBJ1-4, with D uncertain. Between the trimmed V and J ends, which lost 3 bases and 8 bases, there was a span of 19 bases. The CDR3 totals 15 residues. Germline V CDR1 and CDR2: GTSNPN, SVGIG (reference sequence). CDR3 nucleotides: TGTGCCTGGAGAGCAAAGACAACCCCTACAGAAAAACTGTTTTTT. This sequence encodes CAWRAKTTPTEKLFF.

The rearrangement joins TRBV27 to TRBJ1-6; D possibly corresponds to TRBD1 (6 bases). Trimming left V 4 bases short and J 5 bases short, with 15 bases between. There are 16 residues in the CDR3. Germline V lookup: CDR1 MNHEY, CDR2 SMNVEV (reference sequence). As DNA, the CDR3 is TGTGCCAGCAGTTCGGGGGGGCCAATCGATAATTCACCCCTCCACTTT. The encoded protein is CASSSGGPIDNSPLHF.